This note documents a single T cell receptor (beta chain) sequence. The antigen is not known. This sample is drawn from a study of regulatory T cells in long-lasting Graves disease. Background on the study: Less than 3 months of antithyroid drugs had been taken by newly diagnosed Graves' patients.

The CDR3 covers 12 residues. CDR1 and CDR2 (germline): DFQATT, SNEGSKA (reference sequence). The J segment lost 5 bases and the V segment lost 7 bases, leaving 4 bases of the junction unmatched. Time point denoted: newly diagnosed GD, antithyroid drugs for less than 3 months. Isolated PBMC RNA provided the starting material for the TCR library. Whole-study results and caveats: It was possible that the small sample size reduced accuracy.

Arm-PCR with iRepertoire HTBI primers amplified the CDR3 regions for these TCR beta libraries. Each CDR3 protein gets one entry after TCRdb re-called the multiplex PCR reads with MiXCR. The repertoire holds hundreds of thousands of distinct CDR3 sequences, with about 16% as singletons. These records were also assigned to another study, of T cells in Graves' hyperthyroidism and ophthalmopathy. That paper states: Exclusions: uncontrolled infection, other autoimmune disease, pregnancy, lactation. Blood also contained most expanded thyroid clonotypes above 0.001.

The receptor was derived from a woman aged 35 to 59 with Graves disease. The rearrangement joins TRBV20-1 to TRBJ2-7; 11 bases agree with TRBD1. This specimen consisted of peripheral blood mononuclear cells (PBMCs), obtained at new diagnosis, from a patient treated with antithyroid drugs. Here the CDR3 reads CSVWTGGNEQYF. The CDR3 coding sequence is TGCAGTGTTTGGACAGGGGGCAACGAGCAGTACTTC.